The subject of this entry is one TCR beta chain. Its antigen is unidentified. The record originates from a study of cytomegalovirus exposure and HLA in healthy donors. Study in general: From donors who were HLA-typed, an early data release held around 85 million unique TCRs. In terms of ancestry, the Caucasian-associated cluster contained about four fifths of the approximately 420 genotyped donors. Findings and limits, study-wide: V- and J-gene trimming of TCR beta was linked (in a later analysis) to a missense DCLRE1C variant.

J was trimmed by 6 bases and V by 4 bases; bases with no gene match: 5. This CDR3 spans 14 amino acids. Germline V lookup: CDR1 SGHNT, CDR2 YYREEE (reference sequence). The PCR used 60 Vbeta and 13 Jbeta primers. Clones were read by immunoSEQ multiplex PCR, and TCRdb kept only the in-frame ones, dropping some. The sample lists roughly 70,000 clones, around 72% occurring once. What was sequenced was PBMCs. This chain uses TRBV5-4 with TRBJ2-5; TRBD1 aligns across 11 bases. The TCR originated in a male donor in good health and CMV-seropositive. The CDR3 sequence: CASSTRTGGQTQYF. The CDR3 DNA follows: TGTGCCAGCAGCACCAGGACAGGGGGCCAGACCCAGTACTTC.